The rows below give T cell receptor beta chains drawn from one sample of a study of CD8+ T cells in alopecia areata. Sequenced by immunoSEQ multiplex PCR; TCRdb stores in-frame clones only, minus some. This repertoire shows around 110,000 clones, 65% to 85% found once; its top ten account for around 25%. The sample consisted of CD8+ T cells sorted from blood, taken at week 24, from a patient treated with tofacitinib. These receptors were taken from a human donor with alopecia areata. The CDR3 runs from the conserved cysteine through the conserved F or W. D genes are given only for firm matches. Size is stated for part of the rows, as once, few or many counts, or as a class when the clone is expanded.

cdr3_aa: CASSLGVKDEQYF
cdr3_nt: TGTGCCAGCAGCTTAGGGGTAAAGGACGAGCAGTACTTC
d_call: -
clone_size: few
j_call: TRBJ2-7
v_call: TRBV7-6

cdr3_aa: CASSLSYYSRNWAEAFF
cdr3_nt: TGTGCCAGCAGTTTATCATACTACTCTAGAAATTGGGCTGAAGCTTTCTTT
d_call: -
clone_size: -
j_call: TRBJ1-1
v_call: TRBV27

cdr3_aa: CSVTPGNRNEQYF
cdr3_nt: TGCAGCGTTACCCCAGGAAATCGGAACGAGCAGTACTTC
d_call: -
clone_size: -
j_call: TRBJ2-7
v_call: TRBV29-1

cdr3_aa: CASSQDLLGSFYEQYF
cdr3_nt: TGCGCCAGCAGCCAAGACCTCCTGGGCAGCTTCTACGAGCAGTACTTC
d_call: -
clone_size: -
j_call: TRBJ2-7
v_call: TRBV4-3

cdr3_aa: CASSPGPRGPSYEQYF
cdr3_nt: TGTGCCAGCAGCCCCGGGCCGCGGGGGCCATCCTACGAGCAGTACTTC
d_call: -
clone_size: -
j_call: TRBJ2-7
v_call: TRBV14

cdr3_aa: CASSPRQGGNTEAFF
cdr3_nt: TGTGCCAGCAGTCCACGACAGGGGGGGAACACTGAAGCTTTCTTT
d_call: TRBD1
clone_size: once
j_call: TRBJ1-1
v_call: TRBV27

cdr3_aa: CASSVVGMSDTQYF
cdr3_nt: TGTGCCAGCAGCGTAGTGGGGATGTCAGATACGCAGTATTTT
d_call: -
clone_size: -
j_call: TRBJ2-3
v_call: TRBV9

cdr3_aa: CASSLGVRREAFF
cdr3_nt: TGTGCCAGCAGCTTAGGGGTCCGACGCGAAGCTTTCTTT
d_call: -
clone_size: -
j_call: TRBJ1-1
v_call: TRBV11-2

cdr3_aa: CASSWDSPLDTQYF
cdr3_nt: TGCGCCAGCAGCTGGGACAGCCCCCTGGATACGCAGTATTTT
d_call: TRBD1
clone_size: -
j_call: TRBJ2-3
v_call: TRBV5-1

cdr3_aa: CASSSGQGASEQYF
cdr3_nt: TGTGCCAGCAGCAGCGGACAGGGGGCTAGTGAGCAGTACTTC
d_call: TRBD1
clone_size: few
j_call: TRBJ2-7
v_call: TRBV7-6

cdr3_aa: CASSRRMTYNEQFF
cdr3_nt: TGTGCCAGCAGTAGGCGCATGACCTACAATGAGCAGTTCTTC
d_call: -
clone_size: -
j_call: TRBJ2-1
v_call: TRBV27

cdr3_aa: CASARGLADLYNEQFF
cdr3_nt: TGTGCCAGCGCGAGGGGTCTAGCGGATTTGTACAATGAGCAGTTCTTC
d_call: TRBD2
clone_size: once
j_call: TRBJ2-1
v_call: TRBV9

cdr3_aa: CASSALPYNEQFF
cdr3_nt: TGTGCCAGCAGTGCCCTTCCTTACAATGAGCAGTTCTTC
d_call: -
clone_size: -
j_call: TRBJ2-1
v_call: TRBV6-4

cdr3_aa: CASSYRGQGLLDGYTF
cdr3_nt: TGTGCCAGCAGTTATAGGGGACAGGGGCTCTTGGATGGCTACACCTTC
d_call: TRBD1
clone_size: -
j_call: TRBJ1-2
v_call: TRBV6-6

cdr3_aa: CASSLRQVGYEQYF
cdr3_nt: TGTGCCAGCAGCTTACGACAGGTAGGCTACGAGCAGTACTTC
d_call: -
clone_size: -
j_call: TRBJ2-7
v_call: TRBV7-9

cdr3_aa: CASSSSGGPQETQYF
cdr3_nt: TGTGCCAGCAGCTCTAGCGGGGGGCCCCAAGAGACCCAGTACTTC
d_call: TRBD2
clone_size: -
j_call: TRBJ2-5
v_call: TRBV9

cdr3_aa: CSVEDGSSYGYTF
cdr3_nt: TGCAGCGTTGAAGATGGGAGCAGCTATGGCTACACCTTC
d_call: -
clone_size: -
j_call: TRBJ1-2
v_call: TRBV29-1

cdr3_aa: CASSSGTGNGYTF
cdr3_nt: TGTGCCAGCAGCTCCGGGACAGGGAACGGCTACACCTTC
d_call: TRBD1
clone_size: once
j_call: TRBJ1-2
v_call: TRBV5-6

cdr3_aa: CASSGPGQPSGANVLTF
cdr3_nt: TGTGCCAGCAGTGGACCGGGACAACCCTCTGGGGCCAACGTCCTGACTTTC
d_call: -
clone_size: few
j_call: TRBJ2-6
v_call: TRBV25-1

cdr3_aa: CASTYGQGAYEQYF
cdr3_nt: TGCGCCAGCACTTACGGGCAGGGGGCTTACGAGCAGTACTTC
d_call: TRBD1
clone_size: -
j_call: TRBJ2-7
v_call: TRBV5-1

cdr3_aa: CASSFGTGAYNEQFF
cdr3_nt: TGTGCCAGCAGTTTTGGGACAGGCGCCTACAATGAGCAGTTCTTC
d_call: TRBD1
clone_size: -
j_call: TRBJ2-1
v_call: TRBV7-9

cdr3_aa: CASSQPSGRGSDTEAFF
cdr3_nt: TGCGCCAGCAGCCAACCATCAGGGCGGGGGTCGGACACTGAAGCTTTCTTT
d_call: -
clone_size: -
j_call: TRBJ1-1
v_call: TRBV4-1

cdr3_aa: CASSPTPGSYNEQFF
cdr3_nt: TGTGCCAGCAGCCCGACACCAGGCTCCTACAATGAGCAGTTCTTC
d_call: -
clone_size: -
j_call: TRBJ2-1
v_call: TRBV27

cdr3_aa: CASSAGQGASSYEQYF
cdr3_nt: TGTGCCAGCAGCGCCGGACAGGGGGCAAGCTCCTACGAGCAGTACTTC
d_call: TRBD1
clone_size: -
j_call: TRBJ2-7
v_call: TRBV7-6

cdr3_aa: CASSTTSGDEQYF
cdr3_nt: TGTGCCAGCAGCACTACTAGCGGGGACGAGCAGTACTTC
d_call: -
clone_size: -
j_call: TRBJ2-7
v_call: TRBV21-1

cdr3_aa: CASSYSAGTSEQYF
cdr3_nt: TGTGCCAGCAGTTACTCGGCAGGTACCTCGGAGCAGTACTTC
d_call: -
clone_size: -
j_call: TRBJ2-7
v_call: TRBV6-6

cdr3_aa: CASSPGGSSTDTQYF
cdr3_nt: TGTGCCAGTAGTCCAGGGGGCTCTAGCACAGATACGCAGTATTTT
d_call: TRBD1
clone_size: -
j_call: TRBJ2-3
v_call: TRBV19

cdr3_aa: CASSHPTETYEQYF
cdr3_nt: TGTGCCAGCAGCCACCCGACAGAAACCTACGAGCAGTACTTC
d_call: -
clone_size: -
j_call: TRBJ2-7
v_call: TRBV7-6

cdr3_aa: CASSQLYGGPVDTQYF
cdr3_nt: TGCGCCAGCAGCCAACTTTACGGGGGGCCGGTAGATACGCAGTATTTT
d_call: -
clone_size: -
j_call: TRBJ2-3
v_call: TRBV4-3

cdr3_aa: CASSFMDRQETQYF
cdr3_nt: TGTGCCAGCAGCTTTATGGACAGACAAGAGACCCAGTACTTC
d_call: -
clone_size: -
j_call: TRBJ2-5
v_call: TRBV5-6

cdr3_aa: CASSTTPHEQYF
cdr3_nt: TGTGCCAGCAGTACAACCCCCCACGAGCAGTACTTC
d_call: -
clone_size: -
j_call: TRBJ2-7
v_call: TRBV7-9